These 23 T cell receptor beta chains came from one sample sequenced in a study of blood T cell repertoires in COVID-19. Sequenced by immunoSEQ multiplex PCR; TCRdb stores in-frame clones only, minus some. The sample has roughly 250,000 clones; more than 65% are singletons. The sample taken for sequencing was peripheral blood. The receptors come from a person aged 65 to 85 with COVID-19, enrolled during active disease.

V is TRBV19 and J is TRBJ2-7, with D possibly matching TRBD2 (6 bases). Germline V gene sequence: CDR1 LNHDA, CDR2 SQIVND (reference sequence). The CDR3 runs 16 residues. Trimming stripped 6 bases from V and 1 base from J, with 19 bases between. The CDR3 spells CASSRTGLGGSYEQYF. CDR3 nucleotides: TGTGCCAGTAGCCGCACAGGTCTAGGAGGGTCCTACGAGCAGTACTTC.

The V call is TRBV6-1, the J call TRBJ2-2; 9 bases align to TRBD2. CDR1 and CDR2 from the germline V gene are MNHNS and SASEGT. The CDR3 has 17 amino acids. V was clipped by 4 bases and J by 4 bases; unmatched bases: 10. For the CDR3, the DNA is TGTGCCAGCAGTGGGATACTAGCGGGTGGTCCCACCGGGGAGCTGTTTTTT. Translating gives CASSGILAGGPTGELFF.

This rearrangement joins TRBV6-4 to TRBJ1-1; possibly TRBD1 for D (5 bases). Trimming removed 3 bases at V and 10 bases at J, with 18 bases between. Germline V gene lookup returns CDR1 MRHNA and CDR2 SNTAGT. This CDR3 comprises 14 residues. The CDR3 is CASSESYGGVGAFF. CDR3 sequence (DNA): TGTGCCAGCAGTGAAAGTTACGGGGGAGTGGGAGCTTTCTTT.

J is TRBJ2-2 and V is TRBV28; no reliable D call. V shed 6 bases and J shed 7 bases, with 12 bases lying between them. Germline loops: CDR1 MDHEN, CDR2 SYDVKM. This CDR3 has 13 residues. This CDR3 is CASRPPSSGELFF. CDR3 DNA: TGTGCCAGCAGACCCCCCTCGAGCGGGGAGCTGTTTTTT.

Here the CDR3 reads CASSKGADYGYTF. CDR3 in DNA: TGTGCCAGCAGTAAGGGGGCCGACTATGGCTACACCTTC. This chain links TRBV28 with TRBJ1-2; TRBD1 aligns across 7 bases. The J segment lost 3 bases and the V segment lost 5 bases, leaving 3 bases of the junction unmatched. Germline lookup yields CDR1 MDHEN and CDR2 SYDVKM. The CDR3 consists of 13 residues.

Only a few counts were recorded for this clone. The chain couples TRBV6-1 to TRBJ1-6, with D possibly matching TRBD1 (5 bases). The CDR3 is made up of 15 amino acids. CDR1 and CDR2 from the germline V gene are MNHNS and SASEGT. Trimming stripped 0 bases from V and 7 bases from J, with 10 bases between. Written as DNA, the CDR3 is TGTGCCAGCAGTGAAGCGTTGGCAGGGAATTCACCCCTCCACTTT. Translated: CASSEALAGNSPLHF.

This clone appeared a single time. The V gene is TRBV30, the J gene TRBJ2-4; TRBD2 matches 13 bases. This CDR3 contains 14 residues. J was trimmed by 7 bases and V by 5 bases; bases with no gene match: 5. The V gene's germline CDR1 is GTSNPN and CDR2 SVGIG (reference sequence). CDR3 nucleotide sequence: TGTGCCTGGGGACTAGCGGGAGTTTTTAACATTCAGTACTTC. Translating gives CAWGLAGVFNIQYF.

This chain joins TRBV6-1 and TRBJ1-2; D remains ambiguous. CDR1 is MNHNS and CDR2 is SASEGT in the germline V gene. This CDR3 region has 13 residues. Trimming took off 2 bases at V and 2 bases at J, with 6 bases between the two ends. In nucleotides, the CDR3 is TGTGCCAGCAGTGAATCCGGGAACTATGGCTACACCTTC. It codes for CASSESGNYGYTF.

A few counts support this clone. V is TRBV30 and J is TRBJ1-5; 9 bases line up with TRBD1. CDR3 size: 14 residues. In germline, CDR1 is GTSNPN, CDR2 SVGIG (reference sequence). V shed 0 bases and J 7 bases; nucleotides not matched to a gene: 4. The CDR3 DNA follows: TGTGCCTGGAGTGTTGGGACAGGGTTCCAGCCCCAGCATTTT. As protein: CAWSVGTGFQPQHF.

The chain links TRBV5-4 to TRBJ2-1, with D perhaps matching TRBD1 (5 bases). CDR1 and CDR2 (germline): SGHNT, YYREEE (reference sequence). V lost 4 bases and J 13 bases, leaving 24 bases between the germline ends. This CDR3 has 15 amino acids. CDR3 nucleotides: TGTGCCAGCAGCCCCAGGGCAGAGACACATTCGAGACAGTTCTTC. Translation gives CASSPRAETHSRQFF.

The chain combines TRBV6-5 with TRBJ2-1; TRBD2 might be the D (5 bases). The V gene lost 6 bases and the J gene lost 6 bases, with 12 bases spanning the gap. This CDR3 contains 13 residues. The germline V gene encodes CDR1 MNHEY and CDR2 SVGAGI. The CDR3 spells CASRTLSGNEQFF. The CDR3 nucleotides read TGTGCCAGCAGGACACTCAGCGGCAATGAGCAGTTCTTC.

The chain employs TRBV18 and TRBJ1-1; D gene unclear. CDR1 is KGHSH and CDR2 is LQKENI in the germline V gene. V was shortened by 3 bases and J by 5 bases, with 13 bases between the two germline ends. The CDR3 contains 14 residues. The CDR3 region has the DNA TGTGCCAGCTCACCGGTAGGGAGCGGGACTGAAGCTTTCTTT. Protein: CASSPVGSGTEAFF.

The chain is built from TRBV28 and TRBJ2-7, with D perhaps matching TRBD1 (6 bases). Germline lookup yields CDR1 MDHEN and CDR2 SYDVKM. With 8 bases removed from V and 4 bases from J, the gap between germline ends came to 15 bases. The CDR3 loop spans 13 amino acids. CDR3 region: CASRSGGRYEQYF. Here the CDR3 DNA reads TGTGCCAGCCGGTCTGGGGGCAGATACGAGCAGTACTTC.

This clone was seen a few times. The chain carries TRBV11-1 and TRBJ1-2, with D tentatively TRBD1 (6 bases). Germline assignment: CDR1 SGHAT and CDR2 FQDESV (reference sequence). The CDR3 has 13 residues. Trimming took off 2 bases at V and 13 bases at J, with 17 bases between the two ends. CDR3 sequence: CASSLPTGGSITF. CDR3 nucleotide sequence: TGTGCCAGCAGCTTACCGACAGGTGGGTCCATCACCTTC.

This CDR3 is CASNIDRGLANTGELFF. The CDR3 DNA sequence: TGTGCCAGTAATATCGACAGGGGCCTTGCGAACACCGGGGAGCTGTTTTTT. This chain joins TRBV19 and TRBJ2-2; 8 positions match TRBD1. In germline, CDR1 is LNHDA, CDR2 SQIVND (reference sequence). The V gene end was trimmed by 7 bases and the J gene end by 0 bases; junction bases not matched to a gene: 10. The CDR3 consists of 17 residues. Full variable domain (remainder filled in from reference TRBV19 and TRBJ2-2): DGGITQSPKYLFRKEGQNVTLSCEQNLNHDAMYWYRQDPGQGLRLIYYSQIVNDFQKGDIAEGYSVSREKKESFPLTVTSAQKNPTAFYLCASNIDRGLANTGELFFGEGSRLTVL.

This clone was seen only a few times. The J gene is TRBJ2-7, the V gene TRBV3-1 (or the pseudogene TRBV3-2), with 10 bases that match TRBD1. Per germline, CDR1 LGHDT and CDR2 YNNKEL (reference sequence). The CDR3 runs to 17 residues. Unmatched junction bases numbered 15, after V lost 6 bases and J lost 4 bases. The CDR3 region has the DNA TGTGCCAGCAGTCGAAGAGGGACAGGGGCCGACTCGTACGAGCAGTACTTC. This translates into CASSRRGTGADSYEQYF.

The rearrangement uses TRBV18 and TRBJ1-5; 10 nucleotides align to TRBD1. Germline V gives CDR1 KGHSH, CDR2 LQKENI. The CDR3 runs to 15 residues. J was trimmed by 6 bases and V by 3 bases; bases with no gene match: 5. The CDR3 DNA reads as TGTGCCAGCTCACCCACCGGGACAGGGGTTCAGCCCCAGCATTTT. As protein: CASSPTGTGVQPQHF.

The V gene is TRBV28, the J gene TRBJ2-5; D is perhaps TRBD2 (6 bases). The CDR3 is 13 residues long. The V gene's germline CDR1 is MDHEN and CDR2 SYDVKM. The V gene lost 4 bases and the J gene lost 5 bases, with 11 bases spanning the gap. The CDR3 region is CASSSSGWETQYF. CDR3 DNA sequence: TGTGCCAGCAGTTCCAGCGGGTGGGAGACCCAGTACTTC.

The CDR3 reads CATSDLGTAEQYF. The CDR3 region has the DNA TGTGCCACCAGTGACCTCGGGACAGCCGAGCAGTACTTC. The chain links TRBV24-1 to TRBJ2-7; 7 bases are shared with TRBD1. Trimming cost V 4 bases and J 6 bases; bases outside gene matches: 5. This CDR3 comprises 13 residues. Germline loops: CDR1 KGHDR, CDR2 SFDVKD.

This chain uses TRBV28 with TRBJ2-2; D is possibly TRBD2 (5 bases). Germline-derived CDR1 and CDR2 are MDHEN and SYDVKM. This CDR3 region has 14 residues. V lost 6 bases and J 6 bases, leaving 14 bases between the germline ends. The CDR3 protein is CASRPTRVPGELFF. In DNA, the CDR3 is TGTGCCAGCAGGCCCACTAGGGTCCCCGGGGAGCTGTTTTTT.

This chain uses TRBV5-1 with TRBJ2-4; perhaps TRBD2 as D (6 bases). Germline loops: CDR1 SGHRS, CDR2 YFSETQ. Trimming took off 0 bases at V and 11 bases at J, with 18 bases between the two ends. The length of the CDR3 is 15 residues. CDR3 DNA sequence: TGCGCCAGCAGCTTGGACGGGGCGGGCGGGGCGCTTCAGTACTTC. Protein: CASSLDGAGGALQYF. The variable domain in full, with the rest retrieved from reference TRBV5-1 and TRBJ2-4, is KAGVTQTPRYLIKTRGQQVTLSCSPISGHRSVSWYQQTPGQGLQFLFEYFSETQRNKGNFPGRFSGRQFSNSRSEMNVSTLELGDSALYLCASSLDGAGGALQYFGAGTRLSVL.

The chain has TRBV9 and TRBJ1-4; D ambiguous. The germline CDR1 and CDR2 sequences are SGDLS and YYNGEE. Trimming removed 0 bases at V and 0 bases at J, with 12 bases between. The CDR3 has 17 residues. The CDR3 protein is CASSVGGISATNEKLFF. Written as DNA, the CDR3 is TGTGCCAGCAGCGTAGGAGGGATTTCAGCAACTAATGAAAAACTGTTTTTT.

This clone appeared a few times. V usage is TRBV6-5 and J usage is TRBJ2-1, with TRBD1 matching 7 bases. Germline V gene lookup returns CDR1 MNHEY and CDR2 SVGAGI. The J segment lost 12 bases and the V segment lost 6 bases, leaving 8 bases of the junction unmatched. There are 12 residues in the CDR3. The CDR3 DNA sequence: TGTGCCAGCAGGGACAGACAGGGACCGCAGTTCTTC. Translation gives CASRDRQGPQFF.